This T cell receptor beta chain was profiled in a study of Graves' ophthalmopathy and Graves' hyperthyroidism. Study outcomes and limitations: Thyroid clonotypes that were expanded above 0.001 frequency mostly also appeared in blood. With almost 90% sensitivity and approximately 80% specificity, a 13-signature model separated ophthalmopathy from stable hyperthyroidism.

Germline V gene lookup returns CDR1 LNHNV and CDR2 YYDKDF (reference sequence). Losses at the gene ends were 5 bases for V and 5 bases for J; bases not matched to a gene: 16. This CDR3 has 17 amino acids. Amplification from RNA transcripts yielded the TCR beta CDR3 regions. The first round was an RT-PCR with HTBI primers, and the second round was a multiplex PCR. From the multiplex PCR reads, TCRdb called clonotypes with MiXCR, one entry per CDR3 protein. The repertoire holds 500,000 to 600,000 distinct CDR3 sequences, with 35% to 45% as singletons. This clonotype was recorded at least ten times. Its antigen is currently unknown.

The sample was peripheral blood or thyroid tissue (not recorded which). V gene TRBV15 combines with J gene TRBJ2-5, with 8 positions matching TRBD1. The source of this sequence is an adult man with Graves' hyperthyroidism. CDR3 loop: CATSLRGQGKLGETQYF. DNA for the CDR3: TGTGCCACCAGCCTCCGAGGACAGGGCAAACTGGGGGAGACCCAGTACTTC.